A selection of T cell receptor beta chains follows, all from one sample in a study of T-cell memory formation after mild COVID-19. TCRdb processed the 5' RACE reads anew with MiXCR; each CDR3 protein has one entry. The sample holds more than 100,000 distinct CDR3 sequences, about 17% seen once. Source material: PBMCs or a T cell subset sorted from them (not recorded which). The receptor set was obtained from a man aged 18 to 29 who had mild COVID-19 (a few samples of this study predate the infection). Cell type and time point are not known. CDR3s include the opening cysteine and the closing phenylalanine or tryptophan. Fields, in order: CDR3 protein, CDR3 DNA, J gene, D gene, clone size, V gene. The D gene is left open where the match is weak. Clone size is given for some rows only: seen once, a few or many times, or a class if the clone is expanded.

cdr3_aa: CATSSGGAADGELFF
cdr3_nt: TGCGCCACCTCTAGCGGGGGGGCCGCGGACGGGGAGCTGTTTTTT
j_call: TRBJ2-2
d_call: TRBD2
clone_size: NA
v_call: TRBV5-1

cdr3_aa: CASSPPGDEQYF
cdr3_nt: TGCGCCAGCAGCCCCCCAGGGGACGAGCAGTACTTC
j_call: TRBJ2-7
d_call: NA
clone_size: NA
v_call: TRBV5-1

cdr3_aa: CSAPWGISETQYF
cdr3_nt: TGCAGTGCTCCGTGGGGGATATCTGAGACCCAGTACTTC
j_call: TRBJ2-5
d_call: NA
clone_size: NA
v_call: TRBV20-1

cdr3_aa: CASMPRAGDLLTQYF
cdr3_nt: TGTGCCAGTATGCCACGGGCGGGGGATCTGCTAACGCAGTATTTT
j_call: TRBJ2-3
d_call: TRBD2
clone_size: few
v_call: TRBV19

cdr3_aa: CASSYWSPLYGYTF
cdr3_nt: TGTGCCAGCAGTTACTGGAGCCCCCTCTATGGCTACACCTTC
j_call: TRBJ1-2
d_call: NA
clone_size: NA
v_call: TRBV6-8

cdr3_aa: CASSGRDPYEQYF
cdr3_nt: TGTGCCAGCAGCGGGCGGGACCCCTACGAGCAGTACTTC
j_call: TRBJ2-7
d_call: NA
clone_size: NA
v_call: TRBV13

cdr3_aa: CASSRPGQGFETQYF
cdr3_nt: TGTGCCAGCAGTCGGCCGGGACAGGGTTTTGAGACCCAGTACTTC
j_call: TRBJ2-5
d_call: TRBD1
clone_size: NA
v_call: TRBV2

cdr3_aa: CASSQERGSGNTIYF
cdr3_nt: TGTGCCAGCAGCCAAGAAAGGGGCTCTGGAAACACCATATATTTT
j_call: TRBJ1-3
d_call: NA
clone_size: few
v_call: TRBV4-2

cdr3_aa: CSARPIAGVRNEQFF
cdr3_nt: TGCAGTGCCCGCCCGATAGCGGGGGTGAGGAATGAGCAGTTCTTC
j_call: TRBJ2-1
d_call: TRBD2
clone_size: NA
v_call: TRBV20-1

cdr3_aa: CASSTGHAGTDTQYF
cdr3_nt: TGCGCCAGCAGCACAGGACACGCCGGCACAGATACGCAGTATTTT
j_call: TRBJ2-3
d_call: NA
clone_size: few
v_call: TRBV5-1

cdr3_aa: CAWSVRRADTQYF
cdr3_nt: TGTGCCTGGAGTGTGCGCAGGGCAGATACGCAGTATTTT
j_call: TRBJ2-3
d_call: NA
clone_size: NA
v_call: TRBV30

cdr3_aa: CASSYSRRSYEQYF
cdr3_nt: TGTGCCAGCAGTTACAGCAGACGTTCCTACGAGCAGTACTTC
j_call: TRBJ2-7
d_call: NA
clone_size: NA
v_call: TRBV6-5

cdr3_aa: CASSALAWTADYSNQPQHF
cdr3_nt: TGTGCCAGCAGTGCTTTGGCCTGGACAGCCGATTATAGCAATCAGCCCCAGCATTTT
j_call: TRBJ1-5
d_call: NA
clone_size: NA
v_call: TRBV2

cdr3_aa: CASSTRGSDTEAFF
cdr3_nt: TGCGCCAGCAGCACCAGGGGCTCGGACACTGAAGCTTTCTTT
j_call: TRBJ1-1
d_call: NA
clone_size: many
v_call: TRBV5-1

cdr3_aa: CASSEAYTQYF
cdr3_nt: TGTGCCAGCAGTGAAGCCTATACGCAGTATTTT
j_call: TRBJ2-3
d_call: NA
clone_size: few
v_call: TRBV2

cdr3_aa: CSARVGGRRGELFF
cdr3_nt: TGCAGTGCTAGAGTGGGGGGACGACGTGGGGAGCTGTTTTTT
j_call: TRBJ2-2
d_call: NA
clone_size: NA
v_call: TRBV20-1

cdr3_aa: CASSLPGTGDTGELFF
cdr3_nt: TGTGCCAGCAGCTTACCCGGGACAGGGGACACCGGGGAGCTGTTTTTT
j_call: TRBJ2-2
d_call: TRBD1
clone_size: few
v_call: TRBV11-2

cdr3_aa: CASRRQALLGETQYF
cdr3_nt: TGTGCCAGCAGGCGACAGGCCCTGTTGGGAGAGACCCAGTACTTC
j_call: TRBJ2-5
d_call: NA
clone_size: many
v_call: TRBV12-3/TRBV12-4

cdr3_aa: CASSQESGTGGYTF
cdr3_nt: TGCGCCAGCAGCCAAGAGAGTGGGACCGGAGGCTACACCTTC
j_call: TRBJ1-2
d_call: NA
clone_size: NA
v_call: TRBV4-3

cdr3_aa: CASSFTPGNQAFF
cdr3_nt: TGTGCCAGCAGTTTTACGCCGGGCAACCAAGCTTTCTTT
j_call: TRBJ1-1
d_call: NA
clone_size: NA
v_call: TRBV12-3/TRBV12-4

cdr3_aa: CSARRDSLGDSAFF
cdr3_nt: TGCAGTGCTAGGAGGGACAGCTTAGGGGATTCAGCTTTCTTT
j_call: TRBJ1-1
d_call: TRBD1
clone_size: once
v_call: TRBV20-1

cdr3_aa: CASSQDWLAGVNEQFF
cdr3_nt: TGTGCCAGCAGCCAAGACTGGCTAGCGGGGGTTAATGAGCAGTTCTTC
j_call: TRBJ2-1
d_call: TRBD2
clone_size: NA
v_call: TRBV3-1

cdr3_aa: CSARQGSTEAFF
cdr3_nt: TGCAGTGCTAGACAGGGGAGCACTGAAGCTTTCTTT
j_call: TRBJ1-1
d_call: NA
clone_size: NA
v_call: TRBV20-1

cdr3_aa: CASSPPDGNYNEQFF
cdr3_nt: TGTGCCAGCTCACCACCCGACGGAAACTACAATGAGCAGTTCTTC
j_call: TRBJ2-1
d_call: NA
clone_size: NA
v_call: TRBV18

cdr3_aa: CASSQRGTLSPDTQYF
cdr3_nt: TGCGCCAGCAGCCAAAGGGGAACACTCAGCCCAGATACGCAGTATTTT
j_call: TRBJ2-3
d_call: NA
clone_size: few
v_call: TRBV4-3

cdr3_aa: CASSLGIQGVKAFF
cdr3_nt: TGTGCCAGCAGTTTAGGTATTCAAGGTGTGAAAGCTTTCTTT
j_call: TRBJ1-1
d_call: NA
clone_size: NA
v_call: TRBV12-3/TRBV12-4

cdr3_aa: CASSSRRMTSTDTQYF
cdr3_nt: TGTGCCAGCAGCTCCAGACGGATGACTAGCACAGATACGCAGTATTTT
j_call: TRBJ2-3
d_call: NA
clone_size: NA
v_call: TRBV11-2

cdr3_aa: CASSQTLGGQETQYF
cdr3_nt: TGTGCCAGCAGTCAGACTTTGGGGGGACAAGAGACCCAGTACTTC
j_call: TRBJ2-5
d_call: NA
clone_size: NA
v_call: TRBV7-7

cdr3_aa: CASSLGAAETQYF
cdr3_nt: TGTGCCAGCAGCTTGGGGGCCGCGGAGACCCAGTACTTC
j_call: TRBJ2-5
d_call: NA
clone_size: NA
v_call: TRBV7-9

cdr3_aa: CSATTSGGANEQFF
cdr3_nt: TGCAGTGCTACTACTAGCGGGGGGGCCAATGAGCAGTTCTTC
j_call: TRBJ2-1
d_call: TRBD2
clone_size: few
v_call: TRBV20-1

cdr3_aa: CASSGRGYGELFF
cdr3_nt: TGTGCCAGCAGTGGCCGGGGTTACGGGGAGCTGTTTTTT
j_call: TRBJ2-2
d_call: NA
clone_size: once
v_call: TRBV6-1

cdr3_aa: CASSLRERGVTSYNEQFF
cdr3_nt: TGTGCCAGCAGCTTACGGGAGCGGGGGGTCACCTCCTACAATGAGCAGTTCTTC
j_call: TRBJ2-1
d_call: TRBD2
clone_size: many
v_call: TRBV7-2

cdr3_aa: CASSYRDIGSPLHF
cdr3_nt: TGTGCCAGCAGTTACAGGGATATTGGTTCACCCCTCCACTTT
j_call: TRBJ1-6
d_call: NA
clone_size: few
v_call: TRBV6-5

cdr3_aa: CASSAGSFNQPQHF
cdr3_nt: TGTGCCAGCTCAGCCGGGTCCTTCAATCAGCCCCAGCATTTT
j_call: TRBJ1-5
d_call: NA
clone_size: few
v_call: TRBV18

cdr3_aa: CASSGSGNIQYF
cdr3_nt: TGTGCCAGCAGCGGGAGCGGGAACATTCAGTACTTC
j_call: TRBJ2-4
d_call: NA
clone_size: NA
v_call: TRBV5-6

cdr3_aa: CASSLDTTQETQYF
cdr3_nt: TGCGCCAGCAGCTTGGATACTACTCAAGAGACCCAGTACTTC
j_call: TRBJ2-5
d_call: NA
clone_size: NA
v_call: TRBV5-1

cdr3_aa: CASSNPGGLSGYTF
cdr3_nt: TGTGCCAGCAGTAACCCGGGGGGGCTCTCTGGCTACACCTTC
j_call: TRBJ1-2
d_call: NA
clone_size: NA
v_call: TRBV6-1

cdr3_aa: CASSLDTTNTGELFF
cdr3_nt: TGTGCCAGCAGCTTGGACACGACGAACACCGGGGAGCTGTTTTTT
j_call: TRBJ2-2
d_call: NA
clone_size: few
v_call: TRBV7-2

cdr3_aa: CASSQDPPLAGTDTQYF
cdr3_nt: TGCGCCAGCAGCCAAGATCCCCCACTAGCGGGAACAGATACGCAGTATTTT
j_call: TRBJ2-3
d_call: TRBD2
clone_size: NA
v_call: TRBV4-3

cdr3_aa: CASSLGILNEQFF
cdr3_nt: TGTGCCAGCAGTTTAGGGATCTTGAATGAGCAGTTCTTC
j_call: TRBJ2-1
d_call: NA
clone_size: few
v_call: TRBV28

cdr3_aa: CASSVRDSSYNEQFF
cdr3_nt: TGTGCCAGCAGCGTACGGGACAGCTCCTACAATGAGCAGTTCTTC
j_call: TRBJ2-1
d_call: TRBD1
clone_size: NA
v_call: TRBV7-9

cdr3_aa: CASGAGQGYNEQFF
cdr3_nt: TGTGCCAGCGGGGCAGGACAGGGGTACAATGAGCAGTTCTTC
j_call: TRBJ2-1
d_call: TRBD1
clone_size: NA
v_call: TRBV25-1

cdr3_aa: CASSLTGTAGNTIYF
cdr3_nt: TGCGCCAGCAGCCTGACCGGGACAGCCGGAAACACCATATATTTT
j_call: TRBJ1-3
d_call: TRBD1
clone_size: NA
v_call: TRBV4-3

cdr3_aa: CASSLGLRETQYF
cdr3_nt: TGCGCCAGCAGCTTGGGGTTAAGAGAGACCCAGTACTTC
j_call: TRBJ2-5
d_call: NA
clone_size: few
v_call: TRBV5-1

cdr3_aa: CASSQDSNGYGYTF
cdr3_nt: TGTGCCAGCAGCCAAGATTCGAACGGCTATGGCTACACCTTC
j_call: TRBJ1-2
d_call: NA
clone_size: few
v_call: TRBV4-2

cdr3_aa: CASGAPGNIQYF
cdr3_nt: TGTGCCAGCGGGGCCCCCGGAAACATTCAGTACTTC
j_call: TRBJ2-4
d_call: NA
clone_size: many
v_call: TRBV7-2

cdr3_aa: CASSRNRGGYTF
cdr3_nt: TGTGCCAGCAGTAGAAACAGGGGTGGCTACACCTTC
j_call: TRBJ1-2
d_call: TRBD1
clone_size: many
v_call: TRBV12-3/TRBV12-4

cdr3_aa: CASSYRQGRTGELFF
cdr3_nt: TGTGCCAGCAGTTACAGGCAGGGAAGGACCGGGGAGCTGTTTTTT
j_call: TRBJ2-2
d_call: NA
clone_size: few
v_call: TRBV6-2/TRBV6-3

cdr3_aa: CASSQAPSRSYGYTF
cdr3_nt: TGCGCCAGCAGCCAAGCCCCCAGCCGTTCATATGGCTACACCTTC
j_call: TRBJ1-2
d_call: NA
clone_size: NA
v_call: TRBV4-1

cdr3_aa: CASSYSFRKNRDYGYTF
cdr3_nt: TGTGCCAGCAGTTACTCGTTTCGTAAAAACAGGGACTATGGCTACACCTTC
j_call: TRBJ1-2
d_call: NA
clone_size: few
v_call: TRBV6-2/TRBV6-3

cdr3_aa: CASEVAGTFSYEQYF
cdr3_nt: TGTGCCAGCGAGGTAGCGGGGACCTTCTCCTACGAGCAGTACTTC
j_call: TRBJ2-7
d_call: TRBD2
clone_size: few
v_call: TRBV6-1

cdr3_aa: CASLPGSEGTQYF
cdr3_nt: TGTGCCAGCCTCCCGGGTTCGGAGGGGACCCAGTACTTC
j_call: TRBJ2-5
d_call: NA
clone_size: few
v_call: TRBV2

cdr3_aa: CASSPGTGYNQPQHF
cdr3_nt: TGTGCCAGCAGTCCCGGGACAGGGTACAATCAGCCCCAGCATTTT
j_call: TRBJ1-5
d_call: TRBD1
clone_size: NA
v_call: TRBV6-6

cdr3_aa: CSVQRTGIDGYTF
cdr3_nt: TGCAGCGTTCAAAGGACAGGGATCGATGGCTACACCTTC
j_call: TRBJ1-2
d_call: TRBD1
clone_size: NA
v_call: TRBV29-1

cdr3_aa: CASSPGVTGELFF
cdr3_nt: TGTGCCAGCAGTCCAGGGGTAACCGGGGAGCTGTTTTTT
j_call: TRBJ2-2
d_call: NA
clone_size: few
v_call: TRBV6-2/TRBV6-3

cdr3_aa: CSVETRVGTDTQYF
cdr3_nt: TGCAGCGTTGAAACCAGGGTAGGGACAGATACGCAGTATTTT
j_call: TRBJ2-3
d_call: NA
clone_size: NA
v_call: TRBV29-1

cdr3_aa: CASSSPEGSGQGYGYTF
cdr3_nt: TGTGCCAGCAGCTCCCCCGAGGGATCAGGGCAGGGCTATGGCTACACCTTC
j_call: TRBJ1-2
d_call: NA
clone_size: NA
v_call: TRBV11-1